What follows are 30 T cell receptor beta chains derived from one specimen sequenced in a study of blood T cell repertoires in COVID-19. TCRdb's copy holds only in-frame clones and misses some; the assay was immunoSEQ multiplex PCR. The sample records hundreds of thousands of clones, 80% to 90% being singletons. The sequencing sample was made of peripheral blood. The receptors were gathered from a woman in her thirties with active or convalescent COVID-19.

V usage is TRBV27 and J usage is TRBJ1-6, with 8 bases matching TRBD1. With 2 bases clipped from V and 5 bases from J, the junction kept 5 bases outside the gene matches. CDR1 MNHEY and CDR2 SMNVEV come from the germline V gene (reference sequence). The CDR3 is 16 amino acids. The CDR3 reads CASSLKGQGNNSPLHF. The CDR3 DNA reads TGTGCCAGCAGTTTAAAAGGACAGGGAAATAATTCACCCCTCCACTTT.

This chain uses TRBV14 with TRBJ2-1; 10 bases line up with TRBD2. Trimming took 0 bases from V and 7 from J; bases not matched to a gene: 9. This CDR3 is 17 amino acids long. Germline assignment: CDR1 SGHDN and CDR2 FVKESK. CDR3 loop: CASSQEWLSGGGNEQFF. DNA for the CDR3: TGTGCCAGCAGCCAAGAGTGGCTCAGCGGGGGGGGGAATGAGCAGTTCTTC.

The chain combines TRBV3-1 (or the pseudogene TRBV3-2) with TRBJ2-3, with 7 bases lining up with TRBD2. CDR1 is LGHDT, CDR2 YNNKEL, per germline (reference sequence). This CDR3 spans 14 amino acids. The ends lost 4 bases at V and 2 bases at J; junction bases unmatched: 3. The CDR3 DNA is TGTGCCAGCAGCCCCGGGGGGAACACAGATACGCAGTATTTT. Its translation: CASSPGGNTDTQYF.

In DNA, the CDR3 is TGTGCCAGCAGTGATGGGCTCACAGATACGCAGTATTTT. Amino acids: CASSDGLTDTQYF. This chain uses TRBV2 with TRBJ2-3, with unresolved D. CDR3 length: 13 amino acids. Trimming took 3 bases from V and 2 from J, leaving 6 bases between them. Germline V gene sequence: CDR1 SNHLY, CDR2 FYNNEI.

This clone was picked up a small number of times. The chain has TRBV23-1 and TRBJ2-3; 11 positions agree with TRBD2. TRBV23-1 is an ORF, and what it does is uncertain. The trim removed 6 bases at V and 0 bases at J, leaving 2 bases unmatched. CDR3 size: 15 residues. CDR3 protein: CASRLAGVSTDTQYF. The CDR3 coding sequence is TGCGCCAGCAGACTAGCGGGGGTGAGCACAGATACGCAGTATTTT.

With regard to this clone: Distinct nucleotide sequences in the sample also encode this CDR3. CDR3: CASSLGPGGTGELFF. CDR3 bases: TGTGCCAGCAGTTTGGGGCCGGGGGGGACCGGGGAGCTGTTTTTT. This rearrangement joins TRBV27 to TRBJ2-2; TRBD2 matches 8 bases. The V gene's germline CDR1 is MNHEY and CDR2 SMNVEV (reference sequence). The CDR3 consists of 15 residues. Losses at the gene ends were 3 bases for V and 5 bases for J; bases not matched to a gene: 5.

The chain recombines TRBV13 with TRBJ2-5; TRBD2 matches at 8 bases. Germline V gives CDR1 PRHDT, CDR2 FYEKMQ (reference sequence). The ends lost 3 bases at V and 5 bases at J; junction bases unmatched: 5. CDR3 length equals 14 residues. CDR3 coding DNA: TGTGCCAGCAGCTTCTCGGGGGGGCCCGAGACCCAGTACTTC. This gives the protein CASSFSGGPETQYF. The full variable domain, in which reference TRBV13 and TRBJ2-5 provide the parts outside the CDR3, is AAGVIQSPRHLIKEKRETATLKCYPIPRHDTVYWYQQGPGQDPQFLISFYEKMQSDKGSIPDRFSAQQFSDYHSELNMSSLELGDSALYFCASSFSGGPETQYFGPGTRLLVL.

The chain recombines TRBV15 with TRBJ1-1; possibly TRBD1 for D (5 bases). Trimming shortened V by 5 bases and J by 3 bases, and 22 bases separated the two germline ends. Germline values: CDR1 LNHNV, CDR2 YYDKDF (reference sequence). This CDR3 has 17 residues. The CDR3 spells CATSPGEGQVVHTEAFF. In DNA form, the CDR3 reads TGTGCCACCAGCCCGGGGGAAGGGCAGGTGGTCCACACTGAAGCTTTCTTT.

V and J are TRBV3-1 (or the pseudogene TRBV3-2) and TRBJ2-7, with D possibly being TRBD2 (5 bases). The germline V and J ends were trimmed by 3 bases and 4 bases, with 10 bases remaining between them. CDR1 LGHDT and CDR2 YNNKEL come from the germline V gene (reference sequence). The length of the CDR3 is 13 residues. CDR3 in amino acids: CASSHPSGYEQYF. As DNA, the CDR3 is TGTGCCAGCAGCCACCCTTCGGGGTACGAGCAGTACTTC.

This clone has a handful of counts. This rearrangement joins TRBV10-3 to TRBJ1-4; D call uncertain. Trimming left V 3 bases short and J 0 bases short, with 5 bases between. CDR3 length equals 14 residues. Germline V gene data show CDR1 as ENHRY and CDR2 as SYGVKD. Here the CDR3 DNA reads TGTGCCATCAGTGACTCCGCAACTAATGAAAAACTGTTTTTT. It yields the protein CAISDSATNEKLFF.

This clone was detected a few times. V and J are TRBV19 and TRBJ1-1, with D perhaps TRBD1 (6 bases). Germline-derived CDR1 and CDR2 are LNHDA and SQIVND (reference sequence). V lost 7 bases, J lost 0 bases, and 12 bases lay in between. The CDR3 sequence is 14 residues long. The CDR3 DNA is TGTGCCAGTATGAGGGGGGGACTGAACACTGAAGCTTTCTTT. Amino acids: CASMRGGLNTEAFF.

The chain's CDR3 is CASSEAGRETKYF. The CDR3 nucleotides read TGTGCCAGCAGTGAAGCGGGTCGTGAGACTAAGTACTTC. The rearrangement joins TRBV6-1 to TRBJ2-7; maybe TRBD2 (5 bases). CDR1 is MNHNS, CDR2 SASEGT, per germline. The V end was cut by 0 bases, the J end by 11 bases, with 14 bases between. The CDR3 covers 13 residues.

The chain uses TRBV27 and TRBJ1-2; 10 bases agree with TRBD1. Germline V CDR1 and CDR2: MNHEY, SMNVEV (reference sequence). V dropped 5 bases and J dropped 11; count of bases not matched to a gene: 11. CDR3 size: 14 residues. The CDR3 bases are TGTGCCAGCAGTCCCCTGACAGGGGGCGCCTGGTACACCTTC. Amino acids: CASSPLTGGAWYTF.

The V and J genes are TRBV19 and TRBJ1-5; 7 positions match TRBD1. The CDR3 has 17 amino acids. CDR1 and CDR2 from the germline V gene are LNHDA and SQIVND (reference sequence). Trimming removed 3 bases from V and 1 base from J; junction bases left unmatched: 9. CDR3 in amino acids: CASSISAMGQSNQPQHF. The CDR3 DNA is TGTGCCAGTAGTATTTCTGCGATGGGACAGAGCAATCAGCCCCAGCATTTT.

As DNA, the CDR3 is TGTGCCAGCAGCCCCCAGCGGGAGTTGGGAAATGAGCAGTTCTTC. This translates into CASSPQRELGNEQFF. The chain recombines TRBV4-2 with TRBJ2-1, with 8 positions matching TRBD2. Germline CDR1 and CDR2: LGHNA and YNFKEQ. V was pared by 4 bases and J by 7 bases, with 9 bases of the junction left unmatched. This CDR3 comprises 15 residues.

The chain uses TRBV25-1 and TRBJ1-1, with a weak D call TRBD1 (5 bases). CDR1 is MGHDK and CDR2 is SYGVNS in the germline V gene. Trimming removed 6 bases from V and 0 bases from J, with 14 bases in between. CDR3 size: 15 residues. CDR3 bases: TGTGCCAGCAGGGGAGGAAAGGGACTGAACACTGAAGCTTTCTTT. Its translation is CASRGGKGLNTEAFF.

The V gene is TRBV19, the J gene TRBJ2-7; 13 nucleotides align to TRBD2. From germline, CDR1 is LNHDA and CDR2 SQIVND (reference sequence). The CDR3 has 16 amino acids. The CDR3 is CGGPGTSGMGSYEQYF. The DNA of the CDR3 is TGTGGGGGGCCCGGGACTAGCGGGATGGGGTCCTACGAGCAGTACTTC. Combining the CDR3 with reference TRBV19 and TRBJ2-7 gives the whole variable domain DGGITQSPKYLFRKEGQNVTLSCEQNLNHDAMYWYRQDPGQGLRLIYYSQIVNDFQKGDIAEGYSVSREKKESFPLTVTSAQKNPTAFYLCGGPGTSGMGSYEQYFGPGTRLTVT.

V and J are TRBV4-1 and TRBJ1-4; D is perhaps TRBD1 (5 bases). Germline values: CDR1 MGHRA, CDR2 YSYEKL. The V gene lost 0 bases and the J gene lost 7 bases, with 9 bases spanning the gap. The CDR3 has 14 residues. The CDR3, as DNA: TGCGCCAGCAGCCAAGAGGCGGGGGGTGAAAAACTGTTTTTT. Translated: CASSQEAGGEKLFF.

The chain joins TRBV14 to TRBJ1-2, with D unclear. The CDR3 length is 15 residues. Trimming shortened V by 0 bases and J by 2 bases, and 10 bases separated the two germline ends. Germline CDR1 SGHDN, CDR2 FVKESK. The CDR3 sequence: CASSQEMVGNYGYTF. CDR3 coding DNA: TGTGCCAGCAGCCAAGAAATGGTCGGGAACTATGGCTACACCTTC.

This chain connects TRBV6-5 to TRBJ2-3; TRBD2 aligns across 8 bases. The V segment lost 5 bases and the J segment 8 bases; nucleotides outside the gene matches: 9. The CDR3 runs to 14 residues. Germline-derived CDR1 and CDR2 are MNHEY and SVGAGI. The CDR3, as DNA: TGTGCCAGCAGTCGTCTACCGGGACTAGGTACGCAGTATTTT. As protein: CASSRLPGLGTQYF.

CDR3 loop: CASSHRSYEQYF. DNA of the CDR3: TGTGCCAGCAGCCATAGATCCTACGAGCAGTACTTC. The V call is TRBV14, the J call TRBJ2-7, with D uncertain. V lost 3 bases to trimming and J lost 1 base, with 4 bases between them. Germline V gene sequence: CDR1 SGHDN, CDR2 FVKESK. The CDR3 has 12 residues.

The chain has TRBV12-3 or TRBV12-4 and TRBJ2-7; perhaps TRBD1 as D (5 bases). The CDR3 sequence is 13 residues long. Deletions cut 3 bases from V and 4 bases from J, with 10 bases between. The CDR3 DNA is TGTGCCAGCAGTTTTTGGGCAGGGTACGAGCAGTACTTC. This gives the protein CASSFWAGYEQYF.

The V gene is TRBV5-8, the J gene TRBJ1-2; D is ambiguous. V was trimmed by 2 bases and J by 0 bases, leaving 11 bases between them. Looked up from germline, CDR1 is SGHTS and CDR2 is YDEGEE. This CDR3 spans 15 amino acids. For the CDR3, the DNA is TGTGCCAGCAGCTTCGTGGCAGGTCCTAACTATGGCTACACCTTC. This encodes CASSFVAGPNYGYTF.

The chain couples TRBV11-2 to TRBJ2-7; tentative D call: TRBD2 (5 bases). There are 16 residues in the CDR3. V was trimmed by 5 bases and J by 3 bases, leaving 20 bases between them. Germline CDR1 is SGHAT and CDR2 is FQNNGV. CDR3 nucleotides: TGTGCCAGCAGCAACACTCTAGACTATACTCTCTACGAGCAGTACTTC. Its translation is CASSNTLDYTLYEQYF.

This chain links TRBV5-4 with TRBJ2-7; TRBD1 matches 7 bases. The V gene end was trimmed by 1 base and the J gene end by 6 bases; junction bases not matched to a gene: 1. The CDR3 extends over 12 amino acids. Germline CDR1 reads SGHNT; CDR2 reads YYREEE (reference sequence). Here the CDR3 DNA reads TGTGCCAGCAGCTTGAACAGGGGCGAGCAGTACTTC. The encoded protein is CASSLNRGEQYF.

The V and J genes are TRBV2 and TRBJ1-2; D possibly corresponds to TRBD1 (6 bases). Germline CDR1 SNHLY, CDR2 FYNNEI. Deletions cut 3 bases from V and 3 bases from J, with 14 bases between. The length of the CDR3 is 15 residues. CDR3 sequence reads: CASSDPGQRDYGYTF. Here the CDR3 DNA reads TGTGCCAGCAGTGATCCCGGACAGAGGGACTATGGCTACACCTTC.

This chain links TRBV7-9 with TRBJ1-3; a weak D match, TRBD1 (6 bases). The V and J ends lost 2 bases and 8 bases respectively, with 10 bases between them. The CDR3 length is 13 residues. Germline CDR1 reads SEHNR; CDR2 reads FQNEAQ (reference sequence). CDR3 nucleotide sequence: TGTGCCAGCAGCTTAAGGGGGATCGACACCATATATTTT. Translating gives CASSLRGIDTIYF.

The chain carries TRBV6-1 and TRBJ1-6, with a tentative D call TRBD1 (6 bases). Germline CDR1 reads MNHNS; CDR2 reads SASEGT. This CDR3 has 15 amino acids. The germline V and J ends were trimmed by 1 base and 2 bases, with 6 bases remaining between them. This CDR3 reads CASSEGQAYNSPLHF. The CDR3 nucleotides are TGTGCCAGCAGTGAAGGACAGGCCTATAATTCACCCCTCCACTTT.

For this clone: Its ends do not fully match the called genes, so a read error is possible. The CDR3: CASSVEMASGSF. DNA of the CDR3: TGTGCCAGCAGTGTCGAAATGGCTAGCGGGAGCTTC. The rearrangement joins TRBV2 to TRBJ2-7, with 10 bases fitting TRBD2. Germline values: CDR1 SNHLY, CDR2 FYNNEI. The CDR3 consists of 12 residues.

The chain combines TRBV19 with TRBJ2-1, with D perhaps matching TRBD2 (5 bases). CDR1 is LNHDA and CDR2 is SQIVND in the germline V gene (reference sequence). The CDR3 contains 16 residues. With 10 bases removed from V and 7 bases from J, the gap between germline ends came to 26 bases. For the CDR3, the DNA is TGTGCCACCCTTGGGGTGAGAGGGCCCATTGAAAATGAGCAGTTCTTC. Residues: CATLGVRGPIENEQFF.